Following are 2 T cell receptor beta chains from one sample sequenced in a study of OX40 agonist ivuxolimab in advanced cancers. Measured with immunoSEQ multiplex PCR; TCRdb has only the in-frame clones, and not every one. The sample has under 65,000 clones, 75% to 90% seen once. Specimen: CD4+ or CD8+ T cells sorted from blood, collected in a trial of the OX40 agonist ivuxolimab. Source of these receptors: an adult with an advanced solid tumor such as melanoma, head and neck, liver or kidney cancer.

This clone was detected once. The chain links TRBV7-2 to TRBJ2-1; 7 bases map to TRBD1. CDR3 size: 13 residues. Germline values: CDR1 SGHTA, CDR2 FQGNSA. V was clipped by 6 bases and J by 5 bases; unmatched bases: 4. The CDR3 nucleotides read TGTGCCAGCAGTAGGGACAGAAACAATGAGCAGTTCTTC. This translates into CASSRDRNNEQFF.

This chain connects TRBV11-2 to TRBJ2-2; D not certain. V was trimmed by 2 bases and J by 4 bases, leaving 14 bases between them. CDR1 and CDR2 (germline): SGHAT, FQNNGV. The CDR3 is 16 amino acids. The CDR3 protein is CASSLLGGPATGELFF. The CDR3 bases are TGTGCCAGCAGCTTACTCGGCGGACCTGCCACCGGGGAGCTGTTTTTT.